This record looks at one TCR beta chain sequence and its context. Its target is not known. This sample was taken from a study of T cell responses to AZD1222 COVID-19 vaccine. Clones were sequenced by immunoSEQ multiplex PCR, and TCRdb holds only the in-frame ones, with some missing. Of roughly 150,000 clones in the sample, about 90% were seen once. Pooling of second doses given at about 4 or about 12 weeks was done. Notes on the study in general: The donor cohort was predominantly white British with a female majority, and clonal diversity may have been underestimated. At study baseline, merely several AZD1222 recipients were seropositive. Nearly half of spike-specific TCRs reportedly target unmutated variant regions.

The CDR3 is 13 amino acids. V gave up 3 bases and J gave up 5 bases, with 7 bases separating them. Germline values: CDR1 KGHDR, CDR2 SFDVKD. The TCR was taken from an adult who received the AZD1222 COVID-19 vaccine. This chain uses TRBV24-1 with TRBJ1-5; a weak D match, TRBD1 (5 bases). This material consisted of peripheral blood, taken 28 days after the second AZD1222 dose. CDR3 bases: TGTGCCACCAGTGATCGGACACATCAGCCCCAGCATTTT. It codes for CATSDRTHQPQHF.